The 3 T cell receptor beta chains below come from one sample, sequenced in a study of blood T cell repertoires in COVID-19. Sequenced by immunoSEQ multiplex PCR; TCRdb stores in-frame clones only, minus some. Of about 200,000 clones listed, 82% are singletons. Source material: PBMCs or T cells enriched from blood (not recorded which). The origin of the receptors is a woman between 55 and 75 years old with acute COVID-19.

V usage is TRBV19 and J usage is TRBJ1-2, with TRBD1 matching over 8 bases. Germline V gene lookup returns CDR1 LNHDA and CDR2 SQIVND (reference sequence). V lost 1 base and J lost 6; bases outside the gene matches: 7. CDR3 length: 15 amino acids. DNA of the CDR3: TGTGCCAGTAGTATAGCTGGCAGGGGGCTCGATGGCTACACCTTC. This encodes CASSIAGRGLDGYTF.

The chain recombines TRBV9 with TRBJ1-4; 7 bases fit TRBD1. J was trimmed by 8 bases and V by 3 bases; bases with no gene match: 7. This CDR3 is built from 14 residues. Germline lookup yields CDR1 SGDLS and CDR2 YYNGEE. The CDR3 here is CASSARQGQEKLFF. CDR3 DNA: TGTGCCAGCAGCGCAAGACAGGGTCAGGAAAAACTGTTTTTT.

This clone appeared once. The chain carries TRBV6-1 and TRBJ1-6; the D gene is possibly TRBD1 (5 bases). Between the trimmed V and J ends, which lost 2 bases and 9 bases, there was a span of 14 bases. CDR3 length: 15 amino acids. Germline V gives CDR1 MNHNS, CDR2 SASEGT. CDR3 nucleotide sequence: TGTGCCAGCAGTGAATCGGGGGGAATCAGTTCACCCCTCCACTTT. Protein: CASSESGGISSPLHF.